This T cell receptor beta chain was recovered during a study of CXCR3-negative and CXCR3-positive naive CD8 T cells. Per the germline V gene, CDR1 is SEHNR and CDR2 is FQNEAQ (reference sequence). This CDR3 is 19 amino acids long. Each TRB cDNA library was prepared by 5' RACE (with UMI labels). TCRdb re-analyzed the 5' RACE reads; it lists each CDR3 protein once, without DNA. The sample has some 10,000 distinct CDR3 sequences; the top ten hold 1%. Note on this clonotype: Its antigen is undetermined.

Study observations and caveats: Comparison of naive subsets found surface CD5 to be comparable, and TCR strength was inferred on the basis of TRB CDR3 properties. Higher TRB CDR3 hydrophobicity marked CXCR3-positive naive cells relative to CXCR3-negative naive cells. Naive cells that were CXCR3-negative or CXCR3-positive used TRBV-TRBJ genes alike, while memory cells diverged.

The chain has TRBV7-9 and TRBJ2-1; as DNA is missing, the TRBD2 call by TCRdb cannot be tested. The TCR sequence derives from a human donor in good health. Some clones in this sample may be carry-over from other donors' samples. Sample: naive CXCR3- CD8+ T cells from blood. Sample subset: CD45RO-CCR7+CD27+CD95- naive CD8+ T cells lacking CXCR3 (TNR3-). The CDR3 spells CASSFRSPARLAGANEQFF.